This TCR beta chain was retrieved from a study of spatial heterogeneity in lung cancer. Study-level background: The approximately 72 donors had untreated early-stage non-small cell lung cancer. Sequencing was performed on follow-up PBMC samples when available, collected at a median of approximately two years after resection. Among detected sequences, beta-chain ones consistently exceeded alpha-chain ones in number.

Time point in this sample: blood at routine non-recurrence follow-up after resection. No cell sorting; template was whole RNA from tumor, lung tissue or PBMC. From germline, CDR1 is LGHDT and CDR2 YNNKEL (reference sequence). The V end lost 2 bases, the J end lost 4 bases, and 14 bases lay between the germline ends. This CDR3 region has 15 residues. One entry per CDR3 protein, called by TCRdb with MiXCR from the 5' RACE reads. Among roughly 70,000 distinct CDR3 sequences listed, about 8.2% were seen once. Many counts were recorded for this clonotype. This receptor was obtained from a female donor with early-stage non-small cell lung cancer. The material was PBMCs, obtained at follow-up. The chain recombines TRBV3-1 with TRBJ1-2; a possible D gene is TRBD1 (5 bases). The CDR3 DNA sequence: TGTGCCAGCAGCCAATCCTGGGGGGGATTCTATGGCTACACCTTC. Protein: CASSQSWGGFYGYTF.